This TCR beta chain was identified in a study of CD8 T cells in ankylosing spondylitis. On this clonotype: The antigen remains unidentified. Its ends do not fully match the called genes, so a read error is possible.

This CDR3 region has 17 residues. Germline V CDR1 and CDR2: DFQATT, SNEGSKA (reference sequence). Study results and caveats: For ankylosing spondylitis blood, a TCR beta motif of under 10 highly homologous variants appeared characteristic. It was reported that disease-linked clones were significantly enriched in matched ankylosing spondylitis synovial fluid.

TCR beta libraries were made by quantitative 5'-RACE with molecular barcodes. TCRdb recomputed calls from the 5' RACE reads with MiXCR, one row per CDR3 protein. The data contain about 240,000 distinct CDR3 sequences, around 7.8% of them seen just once; the ten biggest clones take up almost 7%. Specimen: blood, either unsorted or a sorted T cell fraction (not recorded which). This chain links TRBV20-1 with TRBJ1-1; no definite D call. This clonotype was obtained from a male donor with ankylosing spondylitis or in good health (not recorded which). The CDR3 here is CCARPPLSREVRTEAFF. CDR3 sequence (DNA): TGCTGTGCTAGACCCCCCTTGAGCCGCGAGGTGCGGACTGAAGCTTTCTTT.